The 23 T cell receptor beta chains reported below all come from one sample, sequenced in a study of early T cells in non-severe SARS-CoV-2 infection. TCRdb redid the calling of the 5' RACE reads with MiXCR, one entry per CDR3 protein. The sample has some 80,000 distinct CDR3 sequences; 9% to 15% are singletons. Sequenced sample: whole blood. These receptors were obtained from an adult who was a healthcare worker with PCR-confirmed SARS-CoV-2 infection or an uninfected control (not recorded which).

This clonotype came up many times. Here the CDR3 DNA reads TGTGCCAGCAGGTATACTACGGACACTGAAGCTTTCTTT. Translation gives CASRYTTDTEAFF. The chain joins TRBV7-2 to TRBJ1-1; D remains ambiguous. There are 13 residues in the CDR3. Germline CDR1 is SGHTA and CDR2 is FQGNSA. The ends were cut back, 6 bases at V and 3 bases at J, with 11 bases in the middle.

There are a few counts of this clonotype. The CDR3 DNA is TGTGCCAGCAGCCAGGGAGTAGCGGGAGTAAATGAGCAGTTCTTC. It specifies CASSQGVAGVNEQFF. This chain joins TRBV7-2 and TRBJ2-1; TRBD2 aligns across 9 bases. The CDR3 contains 15 residues. Germline CDR1 and CDR2: SGHTA and FQGNSA. The V and J ends lost 5 bases and 7 bases, in that order; junction bases with no gene match: 9. The full variable domain, its missing parts supplied by reference TRBV7-2 and TRBJ2-1, is GAGVSQSPSNKVTEKGKDVELRCDPISGHTALYWYRQSLGQGLEFLIYFQGNSAPDKSGLPSDRFSAERTGGSVSTLTIQRTQQEDSAVYLCASSQGVAGVNEQFFGPGTRLTVL.

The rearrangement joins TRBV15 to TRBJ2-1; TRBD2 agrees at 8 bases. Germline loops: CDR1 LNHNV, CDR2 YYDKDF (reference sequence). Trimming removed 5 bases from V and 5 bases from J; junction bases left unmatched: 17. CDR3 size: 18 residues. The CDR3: CATSGALVAGYGDNEQFF. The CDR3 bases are TGTGCCACCAGCGGGGCCTTGGTAGCGGGGTACGGGGACAATGAGCAGTTCTTC. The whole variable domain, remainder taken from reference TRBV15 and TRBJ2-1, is DAMVIQNPRYQVTQFGKPVTLSCSQTLNHNVMYWYQQKSSQAPKLLFHYYDKDFNNEADTPDNFQSRRPNTSFCFLDIRSPGLGDTAMYLCATSGALVAGYGDNEQFFGPGTRLTVL.

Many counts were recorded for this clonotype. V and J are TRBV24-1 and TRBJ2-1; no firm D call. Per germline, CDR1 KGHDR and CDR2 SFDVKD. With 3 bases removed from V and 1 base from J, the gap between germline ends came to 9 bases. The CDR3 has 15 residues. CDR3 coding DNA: TGTGCCACCAGTGATCCGGCTAGGTCCTACAATGAGCAGTTCTTC. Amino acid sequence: CATSDPARSYNEQFF.

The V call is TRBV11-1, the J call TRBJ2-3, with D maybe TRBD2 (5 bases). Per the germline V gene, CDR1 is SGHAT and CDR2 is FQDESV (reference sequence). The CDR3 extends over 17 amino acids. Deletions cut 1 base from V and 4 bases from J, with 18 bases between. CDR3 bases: TGTGCCAGCAGCTTAGGGAGAGCGGACCCCCCCGCAGATACGCAGTATTTT. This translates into CASSLGRADPPADTQYF.

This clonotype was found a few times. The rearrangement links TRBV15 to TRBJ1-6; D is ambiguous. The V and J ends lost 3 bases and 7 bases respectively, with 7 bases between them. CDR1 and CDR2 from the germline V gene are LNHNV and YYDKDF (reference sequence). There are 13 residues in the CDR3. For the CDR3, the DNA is TGTGCCACCAGCAGGCAGCCCAATTCACCCCTCCACTTT. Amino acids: CATSRQPNSPLHF.

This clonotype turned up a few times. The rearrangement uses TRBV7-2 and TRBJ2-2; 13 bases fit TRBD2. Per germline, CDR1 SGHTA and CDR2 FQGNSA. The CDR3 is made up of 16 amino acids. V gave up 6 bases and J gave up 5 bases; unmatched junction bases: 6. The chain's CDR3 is CASSRLAGGRTGELFF. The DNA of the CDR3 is TGTGCCAGCAGTCGACTAGCGGGAGGAAGGACCGGGGAGCTGTTTTTT.

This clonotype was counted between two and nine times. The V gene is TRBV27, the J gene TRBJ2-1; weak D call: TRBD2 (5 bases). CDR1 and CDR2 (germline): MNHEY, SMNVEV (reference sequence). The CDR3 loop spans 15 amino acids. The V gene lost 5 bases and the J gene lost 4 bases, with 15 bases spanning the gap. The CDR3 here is CASSPSGILYNEQFF. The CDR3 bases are TGTGCCAGCAGTCCCTCGGGGATCTTATACAATGAGCAGTTCTTC.

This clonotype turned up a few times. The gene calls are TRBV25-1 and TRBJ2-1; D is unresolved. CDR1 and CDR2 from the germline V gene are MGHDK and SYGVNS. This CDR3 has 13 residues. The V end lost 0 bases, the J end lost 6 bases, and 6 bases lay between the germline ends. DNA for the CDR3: TGTGCCAGCAGTGAATACTGGGGCAATGAGCAGTTCTTC. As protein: CASSEYWGNEQFF.

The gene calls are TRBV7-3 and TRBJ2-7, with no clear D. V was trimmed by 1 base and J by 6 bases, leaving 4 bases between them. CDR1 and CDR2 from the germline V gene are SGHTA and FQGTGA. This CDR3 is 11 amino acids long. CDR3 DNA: TGTGCCAGCAGCTTAAGTTCCGAGCAGTACTTC. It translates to CASSLSSEQYF.

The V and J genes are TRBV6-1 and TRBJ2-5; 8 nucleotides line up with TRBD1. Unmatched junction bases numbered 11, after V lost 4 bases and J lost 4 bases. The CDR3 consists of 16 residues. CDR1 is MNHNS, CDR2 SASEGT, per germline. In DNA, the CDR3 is TGTGCCAGCAGTGGACCGGGACAGGCGGGCGCAGAGACCCAGTACTTC. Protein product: CASSGPGQAGAETQYF.

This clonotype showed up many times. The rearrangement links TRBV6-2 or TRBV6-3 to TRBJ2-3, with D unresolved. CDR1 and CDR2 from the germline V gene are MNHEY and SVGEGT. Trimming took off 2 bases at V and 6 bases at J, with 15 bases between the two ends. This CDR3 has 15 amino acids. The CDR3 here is CASSYDASFTDTQYF. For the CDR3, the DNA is TGTGCCAGCAGTTACGATGCCAGCTTTACGGATACGCAGTATTTT.

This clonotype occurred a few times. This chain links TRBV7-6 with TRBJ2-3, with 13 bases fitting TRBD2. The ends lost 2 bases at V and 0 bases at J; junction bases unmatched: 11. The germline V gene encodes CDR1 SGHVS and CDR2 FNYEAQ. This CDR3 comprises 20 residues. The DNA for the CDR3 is TGTGCCAGCAGCTTACGGACTAGCGGGGGCGGACTCACTAGCACAGATACGCAGTATTTT. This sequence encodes CASSLRTSGGGLTSTDTQYF.

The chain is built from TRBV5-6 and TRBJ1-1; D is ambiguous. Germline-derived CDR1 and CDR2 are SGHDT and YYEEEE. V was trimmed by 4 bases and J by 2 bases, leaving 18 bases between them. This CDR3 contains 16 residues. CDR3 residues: CASSRPGRTTNTEAFF. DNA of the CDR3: TGTGCCAGCAGCCGACCTGGACGGACGACCAACACTGAAGCTTTCTTT.

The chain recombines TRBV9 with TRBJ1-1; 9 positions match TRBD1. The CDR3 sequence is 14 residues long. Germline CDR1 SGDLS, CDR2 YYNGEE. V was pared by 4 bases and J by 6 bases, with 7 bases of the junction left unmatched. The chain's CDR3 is CASSTTGGGAEAFF. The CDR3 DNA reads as TGTGCCAGCAGCACCACAGGGGGCGGGGCTGAAGCTTTCTTT. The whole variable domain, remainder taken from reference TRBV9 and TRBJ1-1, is DSGVTQTPKHLITATGQRVTLRCSPRSGDLSVYWYQQSLDQGLQFLIQYYNGEERAKGNILERFSAQQFPDLHSELNLSSLELGDSALYFCASSTTGGGAEAFFGQGTRLTVV.

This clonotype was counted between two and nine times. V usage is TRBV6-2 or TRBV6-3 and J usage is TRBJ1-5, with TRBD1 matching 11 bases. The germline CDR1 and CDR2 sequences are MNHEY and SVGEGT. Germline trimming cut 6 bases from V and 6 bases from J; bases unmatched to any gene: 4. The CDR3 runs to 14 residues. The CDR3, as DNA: TGTGCCAGCAGCGGACAGGGGGCGGGTCAGCCCCAGCATTTT. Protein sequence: CASSGQGAGQPQHF.

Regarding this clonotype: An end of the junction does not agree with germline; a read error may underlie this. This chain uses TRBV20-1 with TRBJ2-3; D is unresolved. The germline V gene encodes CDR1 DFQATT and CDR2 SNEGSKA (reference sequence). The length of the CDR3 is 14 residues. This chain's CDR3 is CSASALWSTDTQYF. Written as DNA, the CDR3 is TGTAGTGCTAGTGCGCTATGGAGCACAGATACGCAGTATTTT.

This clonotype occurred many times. CDR3 nucleotides: TGTGCCAGCTCACCCTTGGAGGGGGGCGGCTCCTACGAGCAGTACTTC. Encoded protein: CASSPLEGGGSYEQYF. The chain combines TRBV18 with TRBJ2-7; D may be TRBD1 or TRBD2 (6 bases each). From germline, CDR1 is KGHSH and CDR2 LQKENI. The length of the CDR3 is 16 residues. V dropped 3 bases and J dropped 0 bases, with 15 bases sitting between them.

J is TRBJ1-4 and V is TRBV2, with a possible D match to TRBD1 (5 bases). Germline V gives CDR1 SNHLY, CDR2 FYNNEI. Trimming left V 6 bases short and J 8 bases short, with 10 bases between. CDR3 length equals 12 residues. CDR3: CASREQVEKLFF. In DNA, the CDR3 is TGTGCCAGCAGGGAACAGGTGGAAAAACTGTTTTTT. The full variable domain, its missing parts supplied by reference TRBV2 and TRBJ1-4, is EPEVTQTPSHQVTQMGQEVILRCVPISNHLYFYWYRQILGQKVEFLVSFYNNEISEKSEIFDDQFSVERPDGSNFTLKIRSTKLEDSAMYFCASREQVEKLFFGSGTQLSVL.

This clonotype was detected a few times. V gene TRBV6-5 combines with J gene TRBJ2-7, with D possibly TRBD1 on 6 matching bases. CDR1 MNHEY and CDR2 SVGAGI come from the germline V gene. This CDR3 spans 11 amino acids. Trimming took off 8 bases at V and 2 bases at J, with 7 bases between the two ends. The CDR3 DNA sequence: TGTGCCAGCGGGACACCCTACGAGCAGTACTTC. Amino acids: CASGTPYEQYF.

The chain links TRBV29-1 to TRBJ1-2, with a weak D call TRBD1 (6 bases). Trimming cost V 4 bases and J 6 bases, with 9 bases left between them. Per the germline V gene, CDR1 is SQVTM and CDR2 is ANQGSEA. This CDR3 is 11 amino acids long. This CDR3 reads CSVAQGDGYTF. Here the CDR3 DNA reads TGCAGCGTTGCACAGGGCGATGGCTACACCTTC.

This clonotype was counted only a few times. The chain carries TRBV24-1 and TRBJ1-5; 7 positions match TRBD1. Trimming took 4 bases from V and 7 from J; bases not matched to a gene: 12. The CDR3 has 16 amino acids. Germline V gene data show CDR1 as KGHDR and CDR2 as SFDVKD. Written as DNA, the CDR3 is TGTGCCACCAGTGACTCCGACAGGGTGAGAGGACAGCCCCAGCATTTT. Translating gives CATSDSDRVRGQPQHF.

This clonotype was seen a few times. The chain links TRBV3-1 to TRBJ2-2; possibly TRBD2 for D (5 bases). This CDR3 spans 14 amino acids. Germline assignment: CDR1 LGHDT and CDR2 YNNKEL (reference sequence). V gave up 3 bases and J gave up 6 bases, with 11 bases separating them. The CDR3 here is CASSHSSLAGELFF. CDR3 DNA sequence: TGTGCCAGCAGCCATTCGTCACTAGCCGGGGAGCTGTTTTTT.